This T cell receptor beta chain was recorded in a study of cytomegalovirus exposure and HLA in healthy donors. Study-wide results and caveats: Cytomegalovirus association was assigned to more than 150 TCR beta chains.

The V gene lost 3 bases and the J gene lost 0 bases, with 12 bases spanning the gap. Looked up from germline, CDR1 is KGHSH and CDR2 is LQKENI. This CDR3 is 16 amino acids long. Method: immunoSEQ multiplex PCR; TCRdb's copy keeps in-frame clones and lacks some. The table has under 250,000 clones, around 78% seen once. Details on this clone: The antigen remains unidentified.

Separation from the roughly 670-subject first cohort characterized the roughly 110-subject validation cohort, to which the donors belonged. The sample taken for sequencing was PBMCs. This sequence originates from a young woman in good health and CMV-seronegative. The V call is TRBV18, the J call TRBJ1-5; D gene ambiguous. Here the CDR3 reads CASSPGSTLSNQPQHF. The DNA of the CDR3 is TGTGCCAGCTCACCGGGAAGTACCCTTAGCAATCAGCCCCAGCATTTT.